The T cell receptor beta chain described here comes from a study of cytomegalovirus exposure and HLA in healthy donors. Study details: An earlier analysis found fewer than 120 million unique TCR beta sequences from around 180 million T cells.

V lost 1 base and J 0 bases, leaving 15 bases between the germline ends. Germline CDR1 and CDR2: SGHVS and FQNEAQ. This CDR3 has 17 amino acids. A remark on this clone: The antigen remains unidentified.

Findings of the study overall: Differences between HLA loci emerged in a later analysis of TCR association rates, with DRB1 most and HLA-C fewest. In a later analysis, parvovirus B19, influenza, CMV and Epstein-Barr virus appeared linked to several top co-occurrence clusters.

The PCR contained 60 Vbeta and 13 Jbeta primers. Original handling: Per a later analysis, the number of unique TCR beta chains was roughly 80 million, of which 9 million to 12 million were shared. Repertoires were generated with immunoSEQ multiplex PCR, while TCRdb's copy carries only in-frame clones and drops some. Clone size and the V and J calls come from that table; the DNA yielded D and trimming. Here the sample table reports tens of thousands of clones. The sample taken for sequencing was PBMCs. This chain links TRBV7-8 with TRBJ1-1, with D possibly TRBD1 on 5 matching bases. The source is a man in his late teens or twenties in good health and CMV-seropositive. The CDR3 sequence is CASSLVEQVVLNTEAFF. DNA of the CDR3: TGTGCCAGCAGCTTAGTCGAACAGGTGGTTCTGAACACTGAAGCTTTCTTT.